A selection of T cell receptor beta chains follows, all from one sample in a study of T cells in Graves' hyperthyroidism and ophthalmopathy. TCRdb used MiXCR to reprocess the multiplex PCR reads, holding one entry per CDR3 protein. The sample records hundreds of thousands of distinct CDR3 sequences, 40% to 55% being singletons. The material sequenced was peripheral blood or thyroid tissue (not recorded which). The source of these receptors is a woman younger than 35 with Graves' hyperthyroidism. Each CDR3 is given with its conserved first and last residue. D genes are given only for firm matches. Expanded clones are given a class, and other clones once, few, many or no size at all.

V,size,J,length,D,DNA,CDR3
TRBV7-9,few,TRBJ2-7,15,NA,TGTGCCAGCAGCCAAGTGGACAAGGTGATCTACGAGCAGTACTTC,CASSQVDKVIYEQYF
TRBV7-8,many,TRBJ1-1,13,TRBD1,TGTGCCAGCAACGACAGGGTCCACACTGAAGCTTTCTTT,CASNDRVHTEAFF
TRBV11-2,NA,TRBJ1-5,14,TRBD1,TGTGCCAGCAGCTTATATCACAGGGGACAGCCCCAGCATTTT,CASSLYHRGQPQHF
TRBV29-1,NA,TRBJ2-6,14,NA,TGCAGCTTATTCCCAGGGGAGGGGGCCAACGTCCTGACTTTC,CSLFPGEGANVLTF
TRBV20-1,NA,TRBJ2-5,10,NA,TGCAGTGCTAGGAAGGGTGCTGAGTACTTC,CSARKGAEYF
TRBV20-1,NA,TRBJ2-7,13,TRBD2,TGCAGTGCTAGCCCCACCGGGGGGGGAGAGCAGTACTTC,CSASPTGGGEQYF
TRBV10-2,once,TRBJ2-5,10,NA,TGCGCCATCAGCGGGGAGACCCAGTACTTC,CAISGETQYF
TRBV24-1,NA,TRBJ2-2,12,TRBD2,TGTCCCCTTAGCGGGGAGTCCGGGGAGCTGTTTTTT,CPLSGESGELFF
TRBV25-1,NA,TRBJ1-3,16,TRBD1,TGTGCCAGCAGCCGTTTACAGGGGGCAGAAGGAAACACCATATATTTT,CASSRLQGAEGNTIYF
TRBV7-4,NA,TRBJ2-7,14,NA,TGTGCCAGCAGCTTAGCTAGCGGAGGCTACGAGCAGTACTTC,CASSLASGGYEQYF
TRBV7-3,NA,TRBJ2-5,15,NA,TGTGCCAGCAGCCAAGAATGGTCGGGAGCGGGGACCCAGTACTTC,CASSQEWSGAGTQYF
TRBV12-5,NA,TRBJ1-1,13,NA,TGTGCTAGTGGTTTGTCGGTTTACACTGAAGCTTTCTTT,CASGLSVYTEAFF
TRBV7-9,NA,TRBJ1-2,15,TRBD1,TGTGCCAGCAGCTTAGGGGACAGGGGTGATAGTGGCTACACCTTC,CASSLGDRGDSGYTF
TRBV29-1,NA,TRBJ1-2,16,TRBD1,TGCAGCGCAGCCGGGACAGGGGGTACCTCTAGCTATGGCTACACCTTC,CSAAGTGGTSSYGYTF
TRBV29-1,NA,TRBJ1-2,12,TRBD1,TGCAGCGTGGGGGGACAGAACTCTGGAAACACCTTC,CSVGGQNSGNTF
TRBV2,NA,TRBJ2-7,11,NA,TGTGCCAGCAGTGGGGAAACCGAGCAGTACTTC,CASSGETEQYF
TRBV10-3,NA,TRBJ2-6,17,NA,TGTGCCATCCCGGTGTTGGACAGCCTCTCTGGGGCCAACGTCCTGACTTTC,CAIPVLDSLSGANVLTF
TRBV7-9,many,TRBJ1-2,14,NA,TGTGCCAGCAGCTTCGGTAAAGACGGCTATGGCTACACCTTC,CASSFGKDGYGYTF
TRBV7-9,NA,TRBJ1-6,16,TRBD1,TGTGCCAGCAGCTTCACCAGGGGACAGGTTAATTCACCCCTCCACTTT,CASSFTRGQVNSPLHF
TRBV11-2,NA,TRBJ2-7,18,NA,TGTGCCAGCAGCACGGAAATCTCCTGCAGCGTCCCCTTGCCCGAGCAGTACTTC,CASSTEISCSVPLPEQYF
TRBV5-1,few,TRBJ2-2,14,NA,TGCGCCAGCAGCCAACGGACAAACACCGGGGAGCTGTTTTTT,CASSQRTNTGELFF
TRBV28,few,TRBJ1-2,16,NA,TGTGCCAGCAGTTTCTTCCGTGGACTACAGGGATCAGGCTACACCTTC,CASSFFRGLQGSGYTF
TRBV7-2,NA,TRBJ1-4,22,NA,TGTGCCAGCAGCTTATCTAGGGGGTTGAGTTGGGTGAAGACCGGGACTAATGAAAAACTGTTTTTT,CASSLSRGLSWVKTGTNEKLFF
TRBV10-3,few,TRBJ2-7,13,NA,TGTGCCAGCAGTCAGGGCAGCTCCTACGAGCAGTACTTC,CASSQGSSYEQYF
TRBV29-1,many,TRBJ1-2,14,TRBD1,TGCAGCGTAGGAGACAGGGGGCTGAGCAATGGCTACACCTTC,CSVGDRGLSNGYTF
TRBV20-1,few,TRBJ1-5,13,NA,TGCAGTGCTAGAGAAAGGATCCATCAGCCCCAGCATTTT,CSARERIHQPQHF
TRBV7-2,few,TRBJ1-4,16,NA,TGTGCCAGCGCCGCCCCTGGACATTTCACTAATGAAAAACTGTTTTTT,CASAAPGHFTNEKLFF
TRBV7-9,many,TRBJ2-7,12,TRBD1,TGTGCCAGCAGCCGGACAGGGGACGAGCAGTACTTC,CASSRTGDEQYF
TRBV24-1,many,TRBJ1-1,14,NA,TGTGCCACCAGTGACGCAGGGACGGGCGCTGAAGCTTTCTTT,CATSDAGTGAEAFF
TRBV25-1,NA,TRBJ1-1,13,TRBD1,TGTGCCAGCAGTGGAAGACAGGGGGCTGAAGCTTTCTTT,CASSGRQGAEAFF
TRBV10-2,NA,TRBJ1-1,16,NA,TGCGCCAGCGGTGAGGAAAACAGGCTGTTAAACACTGAAGCTTTCTTT,CASGEENRLLNTEAFF
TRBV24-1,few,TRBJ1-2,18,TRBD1,TGTGCCACCAGTGATACCGGGACAGGGGGCCCACCTAACTATGGCTACACCTTC,CATSDTGTGGPPNYGYTF
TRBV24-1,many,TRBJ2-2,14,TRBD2,TGTGCCACCAGTGGCCCTAGCGGGGCCGGGGAGCTGTTTTTT,CATSGPSGAGELFF
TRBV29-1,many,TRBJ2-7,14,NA,TGCAGCGTTGGCTTACCGGGGCATAACTACGAGCAGTACTTC,CSVGLPGHNYEQYF
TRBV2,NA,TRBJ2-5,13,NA,TGTGCCAGCAGTGCTCTGGGGCTAGAGACCCAGTACTTC,CASSALGLETQYF
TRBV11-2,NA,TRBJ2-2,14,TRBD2,TGTGCCAGCAGCACGGGACTAGGCACCGGGGAGCTGTTTTTT,CASSTGLGTGELFF
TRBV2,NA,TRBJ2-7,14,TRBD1,TGCGCCAGCAGCCTCAACAGGGGCTTCTACGAGCAGTACTTC,CASSLNRGFYEQYF
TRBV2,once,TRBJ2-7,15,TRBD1,TGTGCCAGCAGTGAACAGGGGGCTTTGTCCTACGAGCAGTACTTC,CASSEQGALSYEQYF
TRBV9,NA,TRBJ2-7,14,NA,TGTGCCAGCAGCGTAGTCGCGGGATCCTACGAGCAGTACTTC,CASSVVAGSYEQYF
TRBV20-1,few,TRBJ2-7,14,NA,TGCAGTGCTAGAATTGTGGCAGGGGACTACGAGCAGTACTTC,CSARIVAGDYEQYF